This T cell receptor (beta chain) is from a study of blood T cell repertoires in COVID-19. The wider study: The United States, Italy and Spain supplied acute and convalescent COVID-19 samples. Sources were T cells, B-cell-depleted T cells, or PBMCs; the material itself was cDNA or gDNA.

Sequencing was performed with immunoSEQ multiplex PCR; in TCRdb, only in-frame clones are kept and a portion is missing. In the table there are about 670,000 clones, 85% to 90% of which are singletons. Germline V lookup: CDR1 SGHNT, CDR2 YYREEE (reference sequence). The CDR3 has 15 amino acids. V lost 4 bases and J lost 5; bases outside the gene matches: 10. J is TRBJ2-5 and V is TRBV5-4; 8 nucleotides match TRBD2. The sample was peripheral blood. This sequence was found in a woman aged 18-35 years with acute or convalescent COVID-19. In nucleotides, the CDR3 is TGTGCCAGCAGCCACTCAGGACTAGCCGCCGAGACCCAGTACTTC. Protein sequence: CASSHSGLAAETQYF. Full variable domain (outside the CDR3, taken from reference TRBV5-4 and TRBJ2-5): ETGVTQSPTHLIKTRGQQVTLRCSSQSGHNTVSWYQQALGQGPQFIFQYYREEENGRGNFPPRFSGLQFPNYSSELNVNALELDDSALYLCASSHSGLAAETQYFGPGTRLLVL.